These 20 T cell receptor beta chains came from one sample sequenced in a study of T cell responses to AZD1222 COVID-19 vaccine. Produced via immunoSEQ multiplex PCR; TCRdb's table is partial and in-frame only. This sample has 150,000 to 180,000 clones; roughly 90% occur once, and the top ten carry 3% to 3.5%. Specimen: peripheral blood, collected on day 0 of AZD1222 vaccination. The receptors stem from an adult in good health.

This chain connects TRBV6-5 to TRBJ1-1, with D unclear. V was trimmed by 10 bases and J by 7 bases, leaving 16 bases between them. CDR3 length: 12 amino acids. The V gene's germline CDR1 is MNHEY and CDR2 SVGAGI. The CDR3 DNA follows: TGTGCCATTTACACCCCACTGCTTGAAGCTTTCTTT. It translates to CAIYTPLLEAFF.

The V call is TRBV24-1, the J call TRBJ2-5; 7 bases line up with TRBD1. Trimming took 3 bases from V and 7 from J; bases not matched to a gene: 7. This CDR3 contains 14 residues. Per the germline V gene, CDR1 is KGHDR and CDR2 is SFDVKD. This CDR3 is CATSDGTEQRTQYF. CDR3 coding DNA: TGTGCCACCAGTGATGGGACAGAGCAGCGGACCCAGTACTTC.

This clone was seen once. V gene TRBV20-1 combines with J gene TRBJ2-7; the D gene is possibly TRBD1 (5 bases). Germline values: CDR1 DFQATT, CDR2 SNEGSKA (reference sequence). V dropped 3 bases and J dropped 11 bases, with 20 bases sitting between them. The CDR3 is 13 amino acids. This CDR3 reads CSASPPWWQGKYF. The CDR3 DNA sequence: TGCAGTGCTAGTCCCCCCTGGTGGCAGGGAAAGTACTTC.

This clone turned up a few times. The chain is built from TRBV19 and TRBJ1-4; D may be TRBD1 (5 bases). Germline V gives CDR1 LNHDA, CDR2 SQIVND (reference sequence). Between the trimmed V and J ends, which lost 9 bases and 10 bases, there was a span of 21 bases. This CDR3 has 14 residues. CDR3 sequence reads: CASQTGGGTGKLFF. CDR3 sequence (DNA): TGTGCCAGCCAAACCGGGGGGGGTACCGGAAAACTGTTTTTT.

The chain links TRBV10-3 to TRBJ1-2; D perhaps matches TRBD1 (5 bases). Looked up from germline, CDR1 is ENHRY and CDR2 is SYGVKD. This CDR3 comprises 14 residues. V lost 3 bases to trimming and J lost 4 bases, with 12 bases between them. CDR3 DNA: TGTGCCATCAGTGAAACCAGGGATGGCTATGGCTACACCTTC. It specifies CAISETRDGYGYTF.

This clone was observed a few times. The chain links TRBV6-4 to TRBJ2-1; 7 positions agree with TRBD1. There are 14 residues in the CDR3. Germline values: CDR1 MRHNA, CDR2 SNTAGT. Unmatched junction bases numbered 5, after V lost 5 bases and J lost 4 bases. CDR3 loop: CASSPGTEYNEQFF. CDR3 bases: TGTGCCAGCAGTCCCGGGACAGAGTACAATGAGCAGTTCTTC.

The chain recombines TRBV10-3 with TRBJ2-7, with D possibly matching TRBD2 (7 bases). This CDR3 has 13 residues. The V and J ends lost 7 bases and 0 bases respectively, with 10 bases between them. Per germline, CDR1 ENHRY and CDR2 SYGVKD. The CDR3 DNA reads TGTGCCATCACGCGGGGGCCCTCCTACGAGCAGTACTTC. Protein: CAITRGPSYEQYF.

This chain uses TRBV7-2 with TRBJ2-5; 8 bases are shared with TRBD2. This CDR3 region has 15 residues. The V gene end was trimmed by 4 bases and the J gene end by 5 bases; junction bases not matched to a gene: 9. Germline V CDR1 and CDR2: SGHTA, FQGNSA. The CDR3 nucleotides read TGTGCCAGCAGCTCACAAGCGGGACTAGGGGAGACCCAGTACTTC. It encodes CASSSQAGLGETQYF.

This clone was recorded a few times. J is TRBJ1-5 and V is TRBV19; maybe TRBD1 (6 bases). The V gene lost 6 bases and the J gene lost 4 bases, with 10 bases spanning the gap. Germline lookup yields CDR1 LNHDA and CDR2 SQIVND (reference sequence). The CDR3 is 13 amino acids. The CDR3 loop reads CASRDSRNQPQHF. CDR3 DNA: TGTGCCAGTAGGGACAGCCGTAATCAGCCCCAGCATTTT.

The V gene is TRBV7-2, the J gene TRBJ1-3; D is undetermined. Trimming left V 1 base short and J 0 bases short, with 7 bases between. The CDR3 length is 15 residues. Germline-derived CDR1 and CDR2 are SGHTA and FQGNSA. This chain's CDR3 is CASSLEPTSGNTIYF. The CDR3, as DNA: TGTGCCAGCAGCTTAGAGCCTACCTCTGGAAACACCATATATTTT.

This chain links TRBV10-3 with TRBJ2-7; D tentatively reads TRBD1 or TRBD2 (5 bases each). Germline CDR1 is ENHRY and CDR2 is SYGVKD. Deletions cut 6 bases from V and 4 bases from J, with 16 bases between. The CDR3 extends over 14 amino acids. The CDR3 sequence: CAIRSGFGEYEQYF. CDR3 bases: TGTGCCATCAGATCAGGGTTTGGGGAGTACGAGCAGTACTTC.

This clone was seen a single time. The chain couples TRBV5-4 to TRBJ2-3; no clear D. V was clipped by 5 bases and J by 2 bases, with 12 bases between them. The CDR3 is 14 amino acids. Germline assignment: CDR1 SGHNT and CDR2 YYREEE (reference sequence). CDR3 DNA sequence: TGTGCCAGCAGGTCGGGCTTACCCACAGATACGCAGTATTTT. Amino acids: CASRSGLPTDTQYF.

V gene TRBV4-3 combines with J gene TRBJ2-5; D is perhaps TRBD2 (5 bases). Germline CDR1 reads LGHNA; CDR2 reads YSLEER. The CDR3 extends over 13 amino acids. V was pared by 2 bases and J by 5 bases, with 9 bases between. CDR3 in DNA: TGCGCCAGCAGCCAATCCCGCGGGGAGACCCAGTACTTC. As protein: CASSQSRGETQYF.

The chain combines TRBV10-3 with TRBJ1-3; D is possibly TRBD1 (5 bases). Germline V lookup: CDR1 ENHRY, CDR2 SYGVKD. The CDR3 length is 13 residues. V was cut by 8 bases and J by 0 bases, with 8 bases left in between. CDR3 in DNA: TGTGCCATCTCACAGGACTCTGGAAACACCATATATTTT. Translation gives CAISQDSGNTIYF.

This chain links TRBV5-8 with TRBJ1-5; D is possibly TRBD1 (6 bases). CDR3 size: 13 residues. CDR1 and CDR2 from the germline V gene are SGHTS and YDEGEE. Trimming left V 6 bases short and J 7 bases short, with 14 bases between. The CDR3 sequence: CASIEGVGQPQHF. The CDR3 nucleotides read TGTGCCAGCATCGAGGGGGTGGGGCAGCCCCAGCATTTT.

The chain has TRBV19 and TRBJ2-1, with TRBD2 matching over 8 bases. Per the germline V gene, CDR1 is LNHDA and CDR2 is SQIVND (reference sequence). After removal of 2 bases from V and 3 bases from J, the junction contained 9 bases not matched to a gene. There are 17 residues in the CDR3. This CDR3 is CASSISLLRGGYNEQFF. The CDR3, as DNA: TGTGCCAGTAGTATAAGCCTCCTTCGGGGGGGCTACAATGAGCAGTTCTTC.

The gene calls are TRBV6-6 and TRBJ1-2; a weak D match, TRBD1 (5 bases). The CDR3 extends over 15 amino acids. The ends were cut back, 6 bases at V and 4 bases at J, with 18 bases in the middle. The germline V gene encodes CDR1 MNHNY and CDR2 SVGAGI (reference sequence). CDR3 in DNA: TGTGCCAGCAGATCCGGGACCCCGGGACTCTATGGCTACACCTTC. Residues: CASRSGTPGLYGYTF.

In its sample, this clone was seen a few times. This rearrangement joins TRBV9 to TRBJ1-6; possible D gene TRBD1, 5 bases. Trimming pared 1 base from V and 7 bases from J, leaving 6 bases between. The CDR3 is 13 amino acids. Germline values: CDR1 SGDLS, CDR2 YYNGEE. The CDR3 DNA reads as TGTGCCAGCAGCGTACAGGGAAATTCACCCCTCCACTTT. Its protein product is CASSVQGNSPLHF.

This clone was seen only once. The chain is built from TRBV12-3 or TRBV12-4 and TRBJ2-1; unclear D gene. The CDR3 loop spans 13 amino acids. The CDR3 DNA reads TGTGGGATCGCGAGGAGCTCCTACAATGAGCAGTTCTTC. As protein: CGIARSSYNEQFF.

The chain is built from TRBV5-4 and TRBJ1-1, with 8 positions matching TRBD1. This CDR3 contains 15 residues. Germline V CDR1 and CDR2: SGHNT, YYREEE (reference sequence). The trim removed 1 base at V and 2 bases at J, leaving 4 bases unmatched. This CDR3 reads CASSLQGAYNTEAFF. The CDR3 region has the DNA TGTGCCAGCAGCTTGCAGGGGGCTTACAACACTGAAGCTTTCTTT.